This T cell receptor beta chain was sequenced for a study of T cell changes during pregnancy in multiple sclerosis. V lost 0 bases to trimming and J lost 6 bases; unmatched junction nucleotides: 1. CDR1 and CDR2 from the germline V gene are SGDLS and YYNGEE. CDR3 length: 13 amino acids. Some clones are missing from TCRdb's copy, which holds only in-frame ones; the method was immunoSEQ multiplex PCR. Here the sample spans some 70,000 clones, 90% to 95% being singletons. This material consisted of peripheral blood, taken in the second trimester of pregnancy. The chain employs TRBV9 and TRBJ1-1; 8 bases line up with TRBD1. This receptor was taken from a female donor in good health, enrolled as a control in a pregnancy study. CDR3 in DNA: TGTGCCAGCAGCGTAGGGACAGGGCCTGAAGCTTTCTTT. This codes for CASSVGTGPEAFF.